The rows below give T cell receptor beta chains drawn from one sample of a study of CD8 T cells in ankylosing spondylitis. TCRdb analysed the 5' RACE reads with MiXCR anew, one entry per CDR3 protein. The profile covers tens of thousands of distinct CDR3 sequences, with about 2.6% appearing a single time and about 7.8% taken by the ten largest. Sequencing input: blood, either unsorted or a sorted T cell fraction (not recorded which). These receptors came from a female donor with ankylosing spondylitis or in good health (not recorded which). The CDR3 runs from the conserved cysteine through the conserved F or W. Fields, in order: J gene, V gene, D gene, clone size, CDR3 DNA, CDR3 protein. A D gene is named only where the DNA matches it firmly. The listing skips clone size in some rows; elsewhere it reads once, few, many or a size class.

J gene: TRBJ2-3
V gene: TRBV9
D gene: -
clone size: -
CDR3 DNA: TGTGCCAGCAGCATCGGACTCAGCACAGATACGCAGTATTTT
CDR3 protein: CASSIGLSTDTQYF

J gene: TRBJ2-1
V gene: TRBV9
D gene: -
clone size: -
CDR3 DNA: TGTGGCAGCAGCGTAGGCTCCTACAATGAGCAGCTCTTC
CDR3 protein: CGSSVGSYNEQLF

J gene: TRBJ2-4
V gene: TRBV9
D gene: TRBD2
clone size: many
CDR3 DNA: TGTGCCAGCAGCGTAGGGCTAGCGGGGGGGCGGGGAAACATTCAGTACTTC
CDR3 protein: CASSVGLAGGRGNIQYF

J gene: TRBJ1-1
V gene: TRBV9
D gene: -
clone size: many
CDR3 DNA: TGTGCCAGCAGCGTCTCGCACCAGAACACTGAAGCTTTCTTT
CDR3 protein: CASSVSHQNTEAFF

J gene: TRBJ1-4
V gene: TRBV9
D gene: TRBD1
clone size: many
CDR3 DNA: TGTGCCAGCAGCTCGGGACAGGGGAATGAAAAACTGTTTTTT
CDR3 protein: CASSSGQGNEKLFF

J gene: TRBJ1-4
V gene: TRBV9
D gene: TRBD1
clone size: many
CDR3 DNA: TGTGCCAGCAGCCCAGACAGGGGGCTTTACCCTAATGAAAAACTGTTTTTT
CDR3 protein: CASSPDRGLYPNEKLFF

J gene: TRBJ2-6
V gene: TRBV9
D gene: -
clone size: many
CDR3 DNA: TGTGCCAGCAGCGCACAACAGAGCTCTGGGGCCAACGTCCTGACTTTC
CDR3 protein: CASSAQQSSGANVLTF

J gene: TRBJ2-3
V gene: TRBV9
D gene: -
clone size: many
CDR3 DNA: TGTGCCAGCAGCGTAGGAGGGGCAGATACGCAGTATTTT
CDR3 protein: CASSVGGADTQYF

J gene: TRBJ2-1
V gene: TRBV9
D gene: -
clone size: medium-sized
CDR3 DNA: TGTGCCAGCAGCGTATACTCGGGCAATGAGCAGTTCTTC
CDR3 protein: CASSVYSGNEQFF

J gene: TRBJ2-2
V gene: TRBV9
D gene: -
clone size: many
CDR3 DNA: TGTGCCAGCAGGAAGGGGACATATGGGAACACCGGGGAGCTGTTTTTT
CDR3 protein: CASRKGTYGNTGELFF

J gene: TRBJ2-5
V gene: TRBV9
D gene: -
clone size: many
CDR3 DNA: TGTGCCAGCAGCGCGGGACTTACTGCGGAAGAGACCCAGTACTTC
CDR3 protein: CASSAGLTAEETQYF

J gene: TRBJ2-3
V gene: TRBV9
D gene: TRBD2
clone size: many
CDR3 DNA: TGTGCCAGCAGCGTAGGGGTGTCTAGCGGAAGCACAGATACGCAGTATTTT
CDR3 protein: CASSVGVSSGSTDTQYF

J gene: TRBJ2-3
V gene: TRBV9
D gene: -
clone size: many
CDR3 DNA: TGTGCCAGCAGCCCCCTCCCCAGCACAGATACGCAGTATTTT
CDR3 protein: CASSPLPSTDTQYF

J gene: TRBJ1-6
V gene: TRBV9
D gene: -
clone size: many
CDR3 DNA: TGTGCCAGCAGCGTCCAGGGTGCCAGCTCCTATAATTCACCCCTCCACTTT
CDR3 protein: CASSVQGASSYNSPLHF

J gene: TRBJ2-5
V gene: TRBV9
D gene: TRBD2
clone size: many
CDR3 DNA: TGTGCCAGCAGCGAGGGGACTAGCGGGGGCCTCCAAGAGACCCAGTACTTC
CDR3 protein: CASSEGTSGGLQETQYF

J gene: TRBJ2-3
V gene: TRBV9
D gene: -
clone size: many
CDR3 DNA: TGTGCCAGCAGCACAGGGACCACGGCAGATACGCAGTATTTT
CDR3 protein: CASSTGTTADTQYF

J gene: TRBJ2-3
V gene: TRBV9
D gene: -
clone size: many
CDR3 DNA: TGTGCCAGCAGCTCCCCGGGAACGAAAAGCACAGATACGCAGTATTTT
CDR3 protein: CASSSPGTKSTDTQYF

J gene: TRBJ1-6
V gene: TRBV9
D gene: -
clone size: many
CDR3 DNA: TGTGCCAGCAGCGTAGCGGGGGGGGATTCACCCCTCCACTTT
CDR3 protein: CASSVAGGDSPLHF

J gene: TRBJ1-1
V gene: TRBV9
D gene: -
clone size: medium-sized
CDR3 DNA: TGTGCCAGCAGCGAGGGCTACACAGCCGACACTGAAGCTTTCTTT
CDR3 protein: CASSEGYTADTEAFF

J gene: TRBJ1-1
V gene: TRBV9
D gene: TRBD1
clone size: many
CDR3 DNA: TGTGCCAGCAGCTTTAACACAGGGGAGGCTGAAGCTTTCTTT
CDR3 protein: CASSFNTGEAEAFF

J gene: TRBJ2-1
V gene: TRBV9
D gene: -
clone size: few
CDR3 DNA: TGTGCCAGCAGCGCACTCGGGGGTTACAATGAGCAGTTCTTC
CDR3 protein: CASSALGGYNEQFF

J gene: TRBJ1-1
V gene: TRBV9
D gene: -
clone size: many
CDR3 DNA: TGTGCCAGCAGCGGCCGACCGGGGGGGAACACTGAAGCTTTCTTT
CDR3 protein: CASSGRPGGNTEAFF

J gene: TRBJ2-1
V gene: TRBV9
D gene: TRBD2
clone size: many
CDR3 DNA: TGTGCCAGCAGCGTAGGACTAGCGGGGGCCTACAATGAGCAGTTCTTC
CDR3 protein: CASSVGLAGAYNEQFF

J gene: TRBJ2-1
V gene: TRBV9
D gene: TRBD2
clone size: many
CDR3 DNA: TGTGCCAGCAGCCCTTTGGGACTAGCGGGGTCGAGCTCCTACAATGAGCAGTTCTTC
CDR3 protein: CASSPLGLAGSSSYNEQFF

J gene: TRBJ2-1
V gene: TRBV9
D gene: TRBD2
clone size: many
CDR3 DNA: TGTGCCAGCAGCGTAGACCTAGCGGGAGACTACAATGAGCAGTTCTTC
CDR3 protein: CASSVDLAGDYNEQFF

J gene: TRBJ2-3
V gene: TRBV9
D gene: TRBD2
clone size: many
CDR3 DNA: TGTGCCAGCAGCGTAAGCGGGGTGAGCACAGATACGCAGTATTTT
CDR3 protein: CASSVSGVSTDTQYF

J gene: TRBJ2-2
V gene: TRBV9
D gene: TRBD1
clone size: many
CDR3 DNA: TGTGCCAGCAGCGTTGACAGGGTAACCACCGGGGAGCTGTTTTTT
CDR3 protein: CASSVDRVTTGELFF